This T cell receptor beta chain comes out of a study of blood T cell repertoires in COVID-19. Study-wide background: Both acute and convalescent COVID-19 samples were obtained from the United States, Italy and Spain.

Study processing details: Counts of nucleated cells, estimated from reference gene primer amplification, were obtained. Using immunoSEQ multiplex PCR, the repertoire was profiled, and TCRdb retains in-frame clones only, with some absent. That table supplies the V and J calls and clone size; D and trimming were determined from the DNA. Seen here are some 110,000 clones, approximately 81% observed once, and the top ten hold 37%. Per the germline V gene, CDR1 is SGHTA and CDR2 is FQGNSA. This CDR3 is 14 amino acids long. The ends were cut back, 4 bases at V and 3 bases at J, with 10 bases in the middle.

The chain recombines TRBV7-2 with TRBJ2-1; tentatively, D is TRBD2 (5 bases). The origin of this receptor is a man older than 75 with acute or convalescent COVID-19. Sequenced sample: peripheral blood. For the CDR3, the DNA is TGTGCCAGCAGCTCCGGACTTTTCTACAATGAGCAGTTCTTC. Translation: CASSSGLFYNEQFF.